The T cell receptor (beta chain) under discussion was sequenced for a study of T cells after yellow fever vaccination. At the level of the study: The SMART-Seq v4 Ultra Low Input method served to prepare the low-cell-number fractions. Regarding the study as a whole: Weaker overall was a secondary response that nonetheless peaked faster, on day 5 versus 15. Post-booster samples contained most primary-vaccination clones (approximately 95% CD4, about 90% CD8).

This clonotype has only a few counts. Its antigen is currently unknown. CDR1 is DFQATT and CDR2 is SNEGSKA in the germline V gene (reference sequence). CDR3 length equals 13 residues. Trimming left V 3 bases short and J 2 bases short, with 10 bases between. Making TCR cDNA involved 5'RACE template switching, which added UMIs and a universal primer site. TCRdb re-called the 5' RACE reads through MiXCR, storing one row per CDR3 protein. The table includes some 340,000 distinct CDR3 sequences, over 8.5% detected once. The material sequenced was CD4+ T cells sorted from PBMCs, taken 45 days after the yellow fever booster vaccination. The clonotype was recovered from a man between 18 and 29 years old who received the YFV17D yellow fever vaccine. This rearrangement joins TRBV20-1 to TRBJ2-5, with a possible D match to TRBD1 (5 bases). The CDR3, as DNA: TGCAGTGCTAGCAGGGTGGGACAAGAGACCCAGTACTTC. Amino acids: CSASRVGQETQYF.